The clone carrying this TCR beta chain turned up a few times. What it binds is not known. The record originates from a study of TIL therapy for anti-PD-1-resistant metastatic lung cancer. Study in general: Patients had a median age of 54 years (range about 35-75).

General study results and limits: Treatment-naive, never-smoker and oncogene-addicted patients were overrepresented in this highly selected cohort.

The CDR3 is 16 amino acids. Germline loops: CDR1 LGHNA, CDR2 YSLEER. Trimming removed 0 bases from V and 1 base from J, with 10 bases in between. This was the immunoSEQ v3 assay. Sequencing depth was around 2.2 million read pairs for survey level, roughly 4.5-6 million for deep. Profiled with immunoSEQ multiplex PCR; TCRdb holds only in-frame clones, not every one. The repertoire holds some 10,000 clones, with roughly 70% as singletons. The time point: pre-treatment sample, taken before nivolumab and TIL therapy. Pleural nodules or supraclavicular lymph nodes made up most of the excised metastases sampled. Adults with stage 4 NSCLC were enrolled in a phase I trial.

The starting material was tumor tissue, obtained at baseline. V and J are TRBV4-3 and TRBJ2-4; D unresolved. The sequence was obtained from a person aged 25-85 years with non-small cell lung cancer. CDR3 sequence reads: CASSQEVKLAKNIQYF. The CDR3 nucleotides are TGCGCCAGCAGCCAAGAGGTGAAATTGGCCAAAAACATTCAGTACTTC.